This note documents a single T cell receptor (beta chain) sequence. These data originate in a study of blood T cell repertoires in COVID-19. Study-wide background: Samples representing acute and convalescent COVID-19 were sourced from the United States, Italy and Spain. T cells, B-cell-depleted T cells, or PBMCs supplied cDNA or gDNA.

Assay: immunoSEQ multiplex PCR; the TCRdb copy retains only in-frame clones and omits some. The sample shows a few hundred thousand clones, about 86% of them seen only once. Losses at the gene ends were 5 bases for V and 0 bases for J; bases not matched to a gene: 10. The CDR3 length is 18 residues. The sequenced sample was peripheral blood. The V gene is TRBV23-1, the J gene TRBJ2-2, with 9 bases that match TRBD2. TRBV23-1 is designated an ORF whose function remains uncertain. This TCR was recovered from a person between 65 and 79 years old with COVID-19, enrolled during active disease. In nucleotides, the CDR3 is TGCGCCAGCAGTGAAAAAAGGACTAGCGAGACGAACACCGGGGAGCTGTTTTTT. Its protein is CASSEKRTSETNTGELFF.